This T cell receptor (beta chain) was found in a study of Graves' ophthalmopathy and Graves' hyperthyroidism. The evidence that diagnosis relied on was clinical symptoms, serum thyroxine, TRAb, thyroid ultrasound and orbital computed tomography. Amplified TCR beta CDR3 regions were obtained using RNA transcripts as template. HTBI primers were used in a first-round RT-PCR, which preceded a second-round multiplex PCR. From the multiplex PCR reads, TCRdb called clonotypes with MiXCR, one entry per CDR3 protein. The sample yields approximately 1.2 million distinct CDR3 sequences, 35% to 45% seen once. A note on this clonotype: The antigen is not known.

Study outcomes and limitations: Most thyroid-expanded clonotypes exceeding 0.001 frequency were also found in blood. Researchers report that a 13-signature model separated ophthalmopathy from stable hyperthyroidism, posting 85% to 90% sensitivity and 81.08% specificity. Sensitivity of roughly 71% and specificity of approximately 76% were achieved by the model that predicted ophthalmopathy progression.

Germline CDR1 and CDR2: SGHTA and FQGNSA. This CDR3 comprises 14 residues. Trimming took 1 base from V and 5 from J, leaving 11 bases between them. The origin of this receptor is an adult man with Graves' hyperthyroidism. The sequencing input was peripheral blood or thyroid tissue (not recorded which). V gene TRBV7-2 combines with J gene TRBJ1-1; no reliable D call. The DNA of the CDR3 is TGTGCCAGCAGCTTAGGGGGATTACAGACTGAAGCTTTCTTT. As protein: CASSLGGLQTEAFF. The entire variable domain, with the rest obtained from reference TRBV7-2 and TRBJ1-1, is as follows: GAGVSQSPSNKVTEKGKDVELRCDPISGHTALYWYRQSLGQGLEFLIYFQGNSAPDKSGLPSDRFSAERTGGSVSTLTIQRTQQEDSAVYLCASSLGGLQTEAFFGQGTRLTVV.